A single sample gave rise to the 19 T cell receptor beta chains below, sequenced in a study of blood T cells in healthy people across ages. With a J-beta primer mix and a sample-barcoded 5' primer, a second PCR ran about 7 to 11 cycles. Via MiXCR, TCRdb re-called the 5' RACE reads, giving one row per CDR3 protein. Of hundreds of thousands of distinct CDR3 sequences in the sample, more than 40% are singletons; the top ten hold around 21%. Sequenced input: blood. Receptors originate from a man aged 60-69 years in good health.

V usage is TRBV25-1 and J usage is TRBJ2-7, with TRBD2 as a possible D gene (5 bases). This CDR3 is built from 16 residues. CDR1 is MGHDK and CDR2 is SYGVNS in the germline V gene. Between the trimmed V and J ends, which lost 0 bases and 5 bases, there was a span of 17 bases. The CDR3 nucleotides read TGTGCCAGCAGTGAATATAAGGCAGGAGGTTGGGACGAGCAGTACTTC. This sequence encodes CASSEYKAGGWDEQYF.

Comment on this clonotype: At one boundary the junction diverges from the germline segment, which might be a read error. The chain carries TRBV7-2 and TRBJ2-7; D not certain. Germline V gene sequence: CDR1 SGHTA, CDR2 FQGNSA. The CDR3 spans 14 residues. CDR3 sequence (DNA): TGTGCCGGCAGCTTAGTGTCTCCCGGCGAGGCCCAGTACTTC. Its translation is CAGSLVSPGEAQYF.

This chain connects TRBV11-3 to TRBJ2-5; unclear D gene. The CDR3 totals 14 residues. Trimming took off 3 bases at V and 2 bases at J, with 10 bases between the two ends. Germline V gives CDR1 SGHNT, CDR2 YENEEA. This CDR3 reads CASSFSRQQETQYF. The CDR3 coding sequence is TGTGCCAGCAGCTTTTCGAGACAACAAGAGACCCAGTACTTC.

The V and J genes are TRBV5-1 and TRBJ2-7, with TRBD1 matching over 10 bases. J was trimmed by 5 bases and V by 0 bases; bases with no gene match: 5. The germline V gene has CDR1 SGHRS and CDR2 YFSETQ. The CDR3 consists of 15 residues. CDR3 in DNA: TGCGCCAGCAGCTTGGTTGGACAGGGGGGAGACGAGCAGTACTTC. The encoded protein is CASSLVGQGGDEQYF. The full variable domain, rest sourced from reference TRBV5-1 and TRBJ2-7, is KAGVTQTPRYLIKTRGQQVTLSCSPISGHRSVSWYQQTPGQGLQFLFEYFSETQRNKGNFPGRFSGRQFSNSRSEMNVSTLELGDSALYLCASSLVGQGGDEQYFGPGTRLTVT.

This clonotype was seen a few times. J is TRBJ1-2 and V is TRBV20-1; D is possibly TRBD1 (6 bases). V lost 0 bases and J 4 bases, leaving 18 bases between the germline ends. The CDR3 runs to 16 residues. CDR1 is DFQATT and CDR2 is SNEGSKA in the germline V gene (reference sequence). The CDR3 DNA sequence: TGCAGTGCTAGAGATCCGGGGGGCCCTCAGTTCTATGGCTACACCTTC. The encoded protein is CSARDPGGPQFYGYTF.

V is TRBV20-1 and J is TRBJ1-6, with D maybe TRBD1 (6 bases). V dropped 3 bases and J dropped 6 bases, with 9 bases sitting between them. The germline CDR1 and CDR2 sequences are DFQATT and SNEGSKA (reference sequence). This CDR3 contains 13 residues. The CDR3 sequence: CSASPDSNSPLHF. In nucleotides, the CDR3 is TGCAGTGCTAGTCCGGACAGTAATTCACCCCTCCACTTT.

In this sample, this clonotype is medium-sized (0.01 to 0.1%). The rearrangement uses TRBV29-1 and TRBJ1-2; D remains unclear. Germline V gives CDR1 SQVTM, CDR2 ANQGSEA. The CDR3 is 11 amino acids. V lost 7 bases, J lost 2 bases, and 8 bases lay in between. The CDR3 DNA follows: TGCAGCGCACCAGAAAACTATGGCTACACCTTC. The encoded protein is CSAPENYGYTF.

The chain uses TRBV13 and TRBJ2-1; the match to TRBD2 covers 8 bases. Looked up from germline, CDR1 is PRHDT and CDR2 is FYEKMQ (reference sequence). This CDR3 spans 16 amino acids. With V trimmed by 3 bases and J by 4 bases, 8 bases remained unmatched. The CDR3 here is CASSFLRTGGYNEQFF. The CDR3 DNA sequence: TGTGCCAGCAGCTTTCTCCGAACGGGGGGGTACAATGAGCAGTTCTTC. Full variable domain (missing parts from reference TRBV13 and TRBJ2-1): AAGVIQSPRHLIKEKRETATLKCYPIPRHDTVYWYQQGPGQDPQFLISFYEKMQSDKGSIPDRFSAQQFSDYHSELNMSSLELGDSALYFCASSFLRTGGYNEQFFGPGTRLTVL.

This chain connects TRBV20-1 to TRBJ2-7; either TRBD1 or TRBD2 may supply D (5 bases each). CDR1 DFQATT and CDR2 SNEGSKA come from the germline V gene (reference sequence). CDR3 length: 15 residues. Between the trimmed V and J ends, which lost 5 bases and 0 bases, there was a span of 17 bases. CDR3 loop: CSAYRRGGSSYEQYF. Written as DNA, the CDR3 is TGCAGTGCTTATAGACGGGGCGGAAGCTCCTACGAGCAGTACTTC.

The J gene is TRBJ1-1, the V gene TRBV7-2, with D perhaps matching TRBD1 (6 bases). This CDR3 spans 14 amino acids. V was trimmed by 5 bases and J by 3 bases, leaving 13 bases between them. CDR1 is SGHTA, CDR2 FQGNSA, per germline. The DNA for the CDR3 is TGTGCCAGCAGCCCCGAGTACAGGGACACTGAAGCTTTCTTT. Translated: CASSPEYRDTEAFF. Together with reference TRBV7-2 and TRBJ1-1, the CDR3 gives the full variable domain: GAGVSQSPSNKVTEKGKDVELRCDPISGHTALYWYRQSLGQGLEFLIYFQGNSAPDKSGLPSDRFSAERTGGSVSTLTIQRTQQEDSAVYLCASSPEYRDTEAFFGQGTRLTVV.

This clonotype was seen a handful of times. V gene TRBV27 combines with J gene TRBJ2-7; D tentatively reads TRBD1 or TRBD2 (5 bases each). The CDR3 sequence is 14 residues long. Trimming shortened V by 2 bases and J by 5 bases, and 13 bases separated the two germline ends. Per the germline V gene, CDR1 is MNHEY and CDR2 is SMNVEV (reference sequence). The CDR3 is CASSLGDGRDEQYF. The CDR3 region has the DNA TGTGCCAGCAGTTTAGGGGACGGCAGGGACGAGCAGTACTTC.

The CDR3: CASSPPGAGGSDYGYTF. The CDR3 coding sequence is TGTGCCAGCTCACCACCGGGGGCAGGGGGAAGTGACTATGGCTACACCTTC. The J gene is TRBJ1-2, the V gene TRBV18; 7 nucleotides match TRBD1. The CDR3 consists of 17 residues. The ends lost 0 bases at V and 3 bases at J; junction bases unmatched: 10. The germline gives CDR1 KGHSH, CDR2 LQKENI.

The chain links TRBV4-3 to TRBJ1-1; TRBD1 agrees at 8 bases. V trimming: 8 bases; J trimming: 5 bases; junction bases outside the gene matches: 7. Germline lookup yields CDR1 LGHNA and CDR2 YSLEER. This CDR3 region has 13 residues. As DNA, the CDR3 is TGCGCCAGCGGTGACAGGGGTTTTACTGAAGCTTTCTTT. Its translation is CASGDRGFTEAFF.

The chain uses TRBV11-3 and TRBJ2-7; the D is unclear. The V and J ends lost 1 base and 7 bases respectively, with 14 bases between them. The CDR3 covers 14 residues. In germline, CDR1 is SGHNT, CDR2 YENEEA. In DNA form, the CDR3 reads TGTGCCAGCAGCTTAGTAGGGCCTGGGTTTGAGCAGTACTTC. Its translation: CASSLVGPGFEQYF.

The chain carries TRBV18 and TRBJ2-5; 8 bases align to TRBD2. Trimming removed 0 bases from V and 4 bases from J; junction bases left unmatched: 4. From germline, CDR1 is KGHSH and CDR2 LQKENI. The CDR3 contains 15 residues. CDR3 region: CASSPPGLAPETQYF. The CDR3, as DNA: TGTGCCAGCTCACCACCAGGACTAGCACCAGAGACCCAGTACTTC. The variable domain in full, with the rest retrieved from reference TRBV18 and TRBJ2-5, is NAGVMQNPRHLVRRRGQEARLRCSPMKGHSHVYWYRQLPEEGLKFMVYLQKENIIDESGMPKERFSAEFPKEGPSILRIQQVVRGDSAAYFCASSPPGLAPETQYFGPGTRLLVL.

This sequence joins TRBV20-1 and TRBJ1-1; 10 bases agree with TRBD1. The CDR3 spans 14 residues. Germline V CDR1 and CDR2: DFQATT, SNEGSKA (reference sequence). CDR3 in amino acids: CSRDRGLQNTEAFF. In DNA form, the CDR3 reads TGCAGCCGGGACAGGGGCCTCCAGAACACTGAAGCTTTCTTT.

The rearrangement joins TRBV5-1 to TRBJ1-2; D is uncertain. Trimming stripped 5 bases from V and 2 bases from J, with 13 bases between. Germline assignment: CDR1 SGHRS and CDR2 YFSETQ. This CDR3 spans 14 amino acids. The CDR3 loop is CASSLEGNNYGYTF. The CDR3 bases are TGCGCCAGCAGTCTAGAAGGGAACAACTATGGCTACACCTTC. The full variable domain, its missing parts supplied by reference TRBV5-1 and TRBJ1-2, is KAGVTQTPRYLIKTRGQQVTLSCSPISGHRSVSWYQQTPGQGLQFLFEYFSETQRNKGNFPGRFSGRQFSNSRSEMNVSTLELGDSALYLCASSLEGNNYGYTFGSGTRLTVV.

This clonotype occurred a few times. V and J are TRBV20-1 and TRBJ2-7; D not resolved. The V end was cut by 1 base, the J end by 3 bases, with 10 bases between. There are 13 residues in the CDR3. Germline values: CDR1 DFQATT, CDR2 SNEGSKA (reference sequence). CDR3 in amino acids: CSARAFGNYEQYF. CDR3 sequence (DNA): TGCAGTGCTAGAGCATTCGGCAACTACGAGCAGTACTTC.

This clonotype was recorded a few times. This sequence joins TRBV7-2 and TRBJ2-7; D may match TRBD1 or TRBD2 (5 bases each). The J call is uncertain, as TRBJ2-5 better fits the DNA end. The germline gives CDR1 SGHTA, CDR2 FQGNSA. The CDR3 runs 15 residues. Here the CDR3 reads CASSWGRLRGETQYF. The CDR3, as DNA: TGTGCCAGCAGCTGGGGACGGTTGAGGGGAGAGACCCAGTACTTC.